This TCR beta chain comes out of a study of blood T cell repertoires in COVID-19. Across the whole study: The study drew acute and convalescent COVID-19 samples from the United States, Italy and Spain.

Study processing details: How many nucleated cells were present was estimated from reference gene primer amplification. TCRdb's copy holds only in-frame clones and misses some; the assay was immunoSEQ multiplex PCR. V and J calls and clone size are given by that table; D and trimming were obtained from the DNA. The table includes around 130,000 clones, roughly 90% detected once. After removal of 4 bases from V and 4 bases from J, the junction contained 6 bases not matched to a gene. The CDR3 is 15 amino acids. CDR1 SGDLS and CDR2 YYNGEE come from the germline V gene. Sequences were obtained from peripheral blood. This sequence joins TRBV9 and TRBJ2-1; 9 bases align to TRBD1. The sequence came from a man aged 50-59 years with active COVID-19. CDR3: CASSPRQGGYNEQFF. The CDR3 DNA reads TGTGCCAGCAGCCCCAGACAGGGGGGGTACAATGAGCAGTTCTTC.